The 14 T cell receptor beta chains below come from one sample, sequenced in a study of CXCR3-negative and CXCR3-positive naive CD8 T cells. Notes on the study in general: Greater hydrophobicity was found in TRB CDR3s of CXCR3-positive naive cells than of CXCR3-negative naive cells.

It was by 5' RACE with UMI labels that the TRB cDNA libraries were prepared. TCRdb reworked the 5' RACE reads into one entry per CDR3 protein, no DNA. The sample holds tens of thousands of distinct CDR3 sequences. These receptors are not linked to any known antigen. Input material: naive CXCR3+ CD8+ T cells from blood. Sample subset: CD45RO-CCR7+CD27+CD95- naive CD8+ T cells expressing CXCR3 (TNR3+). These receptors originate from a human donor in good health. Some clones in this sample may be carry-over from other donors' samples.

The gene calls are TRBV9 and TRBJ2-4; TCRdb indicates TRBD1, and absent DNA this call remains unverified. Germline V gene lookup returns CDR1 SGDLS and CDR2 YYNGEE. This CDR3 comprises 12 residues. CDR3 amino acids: CASSPAGGIQYF.

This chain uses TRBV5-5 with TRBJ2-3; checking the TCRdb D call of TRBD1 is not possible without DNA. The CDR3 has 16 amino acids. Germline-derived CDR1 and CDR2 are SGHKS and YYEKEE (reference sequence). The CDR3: CASSLVAGGATDTQYF.

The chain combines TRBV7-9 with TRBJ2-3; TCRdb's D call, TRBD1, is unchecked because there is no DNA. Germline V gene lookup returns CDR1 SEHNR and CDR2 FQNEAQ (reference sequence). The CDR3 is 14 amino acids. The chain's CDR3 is CASSPPQGTDTQYF.

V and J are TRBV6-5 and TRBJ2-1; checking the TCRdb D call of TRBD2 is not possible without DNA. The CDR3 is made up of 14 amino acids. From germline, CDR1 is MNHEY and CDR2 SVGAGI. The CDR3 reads CASISGDLYNEQFF.

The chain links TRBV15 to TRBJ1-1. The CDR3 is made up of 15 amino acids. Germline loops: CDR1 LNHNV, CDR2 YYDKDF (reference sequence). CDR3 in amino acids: CATSRDQDMNTEAFF. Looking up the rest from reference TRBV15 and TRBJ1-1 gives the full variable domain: DAMVIQNPRYQVTQFGKPVTLSCSQTLNHNVMYWYQQKSSQAPKLLFHYYDKDFNNEADTPDNFQSRRPNTSFCFLDIRSPGLGDTAMYLCATSRDQDMNTEAFFGQGTRLTVV.

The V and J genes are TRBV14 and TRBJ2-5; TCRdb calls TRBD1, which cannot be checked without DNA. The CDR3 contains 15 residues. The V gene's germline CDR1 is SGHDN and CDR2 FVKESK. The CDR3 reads CASSQDPDSQETQYF.

The CDR3 sequence: CASSLQGEETQYF. The chain couples TRBV13 to TRBJ2-5; TCRdb's assignment of TRBD1 cannot be checked, as there is no DNA. Germline CDR1 and CDR2: PRHDT and FYEKMQ (reference sequence). The CDR3 contains 13 residues.

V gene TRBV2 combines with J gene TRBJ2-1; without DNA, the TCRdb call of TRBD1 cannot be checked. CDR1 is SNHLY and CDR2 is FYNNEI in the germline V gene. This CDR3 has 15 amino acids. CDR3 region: CASSEGTGACNEQFF.

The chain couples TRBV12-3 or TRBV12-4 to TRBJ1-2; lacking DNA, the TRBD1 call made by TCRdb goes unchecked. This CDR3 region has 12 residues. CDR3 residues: CASSFGTGGYTF.

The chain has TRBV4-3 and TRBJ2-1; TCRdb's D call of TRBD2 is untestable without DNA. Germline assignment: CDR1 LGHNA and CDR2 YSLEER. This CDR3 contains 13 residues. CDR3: CASSQDRSGGRGF.

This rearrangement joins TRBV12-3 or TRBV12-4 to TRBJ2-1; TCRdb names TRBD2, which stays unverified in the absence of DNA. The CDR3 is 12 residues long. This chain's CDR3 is CASSSSLWGQFF.

CDR3: CASTSRGYTDTQYF. The V and J genes are TRBV27 and TRBJ2-3; the D gene TCRdb calls, TRBD2, cannot be checked with no DNA. Per the germline V gene, CDR1 is MNHEY and CDR2 is SMNVEV (reference sequence). The length of the CDR3 is 14 residues.

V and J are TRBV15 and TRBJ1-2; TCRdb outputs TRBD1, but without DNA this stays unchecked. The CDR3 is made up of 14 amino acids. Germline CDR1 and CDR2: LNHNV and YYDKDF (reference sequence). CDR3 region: CATSKTGQRYGYTF.

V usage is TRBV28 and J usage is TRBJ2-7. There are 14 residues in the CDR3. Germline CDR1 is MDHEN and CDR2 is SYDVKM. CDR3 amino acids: CASSPRREVYEQYF.